The source of this T cell receptor (beta chain) is a study of cytomegalovirus exposure and HLA in healthy donors. On the study more broadly: The Caucasian-associated ancestry cluster contained about 80% of the 398 genotyped donors.

The PCR had 60 Vbeta and 13 Jbeta primers. The data were produced by immunoSEQ multiplex PCR, yet TCRdb's version contains in-frame clones alone and is incomplete. The sample has roughly 180,000 clones, 84% seen once. Whole-study findings and limits: The classifier reportedly diagnosed cytomegalovirus status with high specificity and sensitivity. In a later analysis, TCR beta V- and J-gene trimming was associated with a missense DCLRE1C variant. Some TCR beta chains (approximately 180 of them) were listed as cytomegalovirus-associated.

The CDR3 totals 15 residues. Looked up from germline, CDR1 is SGDLS and CDR2 is YYNGEE. Trimming removed 3 bases from V and 8 bases from J, with 20 bases in between. With respect to this clone: Its antigen is not known.

V is TRBV9 and J is TRBJ1-2; no clear D. The specimen sequenced was PBMCs. The sequence came from a man between 18 and 29 years old in good health and CMV-seronegative. As DNA, the CDR3 is TGTGCCAGCAGCGCGACCGTCCTGACTGCTATGGGCTACACCTTC. Translated, it gives CASSATVLTAMGYTF.